This T cell receptor (beta chain) was sequenced in a study of persistence of HIV-infected CD4 T cells. V was shortened by 5 bases and J by 1 base, with 22 bases between the two germline ends. Looked up from germline, CDR1 is SGHAT and CDR2 is FQNNGV. This CDR3 spans 18 amino acids. On this clone: Its antigen is unknown.

This was the immunoSEQ version 4 assay in survey mode. Each sample used up to about 1 ug genomic DNA diluted to 10 ng/uL. Assay used: immunoSEQ multiplex PCR; TCRdb lists only in-frame clones, some missing. Of about 48,000 clones detected, about 80% appear once; the ten largest clones hold 3%. Regarding the study as a whole: Degenerate expanded CDR3beta sequences were enriched among CMV- and Gag-responding cells.

Lysates of CMV-infected fibroblasts at around 9.1 ug/mL stimulated these cells. CD40L/CD69 double-negative CD45RO-high memory CD4+ T cells were collected. The chain couples TRBV11-2 to TRBJ2-3, with D possibly TRBD1 on 5 matching bases. Material: CD4+ T cells sorted from PBMCs after approximately 19-hour stimulation, obtained from a patient who received antiretroviral therapy. The TCR comes from an adult man with HIV who was CMV-seropositive. The CDR3 sequence is CASSKPLPDRWRTDTQYF. CDR3 DNA: TGTGCCAGCAGCAAACCCCTACCTGACAGATGGCGCACAGATACGCAGTATTTT.